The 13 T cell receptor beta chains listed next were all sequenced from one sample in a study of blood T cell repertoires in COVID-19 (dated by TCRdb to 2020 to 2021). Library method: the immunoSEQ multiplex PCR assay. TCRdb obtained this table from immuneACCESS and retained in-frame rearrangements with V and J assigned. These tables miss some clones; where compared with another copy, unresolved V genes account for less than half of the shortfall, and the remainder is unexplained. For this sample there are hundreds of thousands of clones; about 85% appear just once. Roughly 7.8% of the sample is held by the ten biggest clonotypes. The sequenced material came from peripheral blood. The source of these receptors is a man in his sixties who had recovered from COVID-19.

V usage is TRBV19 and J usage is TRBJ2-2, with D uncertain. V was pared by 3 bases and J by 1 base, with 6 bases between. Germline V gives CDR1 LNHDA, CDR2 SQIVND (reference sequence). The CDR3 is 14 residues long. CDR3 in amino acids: CASSIGGNTGELFF. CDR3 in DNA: TGTGCCAGTAGTATCGGTGGGAACACCGGGGAGCTGTTTTTT. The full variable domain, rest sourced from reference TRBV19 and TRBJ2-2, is DGGITQSPKYLFRKEGQNVTLSCEQNLNHDAMYWYRQDPGQGLRLIYYSQIVNDFQKGDIAEGYSVSREKKESFPLTVTSAQKNPTAFYLCASSIGGNTGELFFGEGSRLTVL.

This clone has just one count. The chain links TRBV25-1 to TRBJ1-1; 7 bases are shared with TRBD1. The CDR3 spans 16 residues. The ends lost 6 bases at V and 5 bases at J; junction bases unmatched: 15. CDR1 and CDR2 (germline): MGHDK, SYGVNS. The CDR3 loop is CASRPASGQAGTEAFF. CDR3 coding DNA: TGTGCCAGCAGGCCCGCCAGCGGACAGGCGGGGACTGAAGCTTTCTTT.

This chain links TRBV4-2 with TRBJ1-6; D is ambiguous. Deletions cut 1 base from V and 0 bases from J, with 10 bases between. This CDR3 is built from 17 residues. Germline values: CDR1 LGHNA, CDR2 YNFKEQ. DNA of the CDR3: TGTGCCAGCAGCCAAGGGACTGTGTACTCCTATAATTCACCCCTCCACTTT. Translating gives CASSQGTVYSYNSPLHF.

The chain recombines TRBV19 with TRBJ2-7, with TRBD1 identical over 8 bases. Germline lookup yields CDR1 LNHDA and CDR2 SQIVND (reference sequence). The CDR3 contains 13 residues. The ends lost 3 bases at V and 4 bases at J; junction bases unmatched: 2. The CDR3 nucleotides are TGTGCCAGTAGTATCCAGGGGGCATACGAGCAGTACTTC. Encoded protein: CASSIQGAYEQYF.

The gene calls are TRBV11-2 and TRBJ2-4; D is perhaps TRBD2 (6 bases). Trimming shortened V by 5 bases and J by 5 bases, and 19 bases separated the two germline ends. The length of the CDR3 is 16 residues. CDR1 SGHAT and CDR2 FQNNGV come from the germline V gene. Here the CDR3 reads CASSLLRGSAQNIQYF. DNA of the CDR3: TGTGCCAGCAGCCTATTGCGGGGTTCCGCCCAAAACATTCAGTACTTC.

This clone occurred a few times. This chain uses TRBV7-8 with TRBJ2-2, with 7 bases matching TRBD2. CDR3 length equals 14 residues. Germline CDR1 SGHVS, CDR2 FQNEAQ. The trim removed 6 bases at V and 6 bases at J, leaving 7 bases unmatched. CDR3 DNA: TGTGCCAGCAGTTCTGGACTAGGGTCCGGGGAGCTGTTTTTT. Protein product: CASSSGLGSGELFF.

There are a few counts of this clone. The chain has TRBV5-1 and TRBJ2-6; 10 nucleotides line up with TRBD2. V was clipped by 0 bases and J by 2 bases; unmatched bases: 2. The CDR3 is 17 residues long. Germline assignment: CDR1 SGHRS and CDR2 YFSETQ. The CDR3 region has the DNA TGCGCCAGCAGCTTGGCCACTAGCGGGGCTGGGGCCAACGTCCTGACTTTC. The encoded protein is CASSLATSGAGANVLTF.

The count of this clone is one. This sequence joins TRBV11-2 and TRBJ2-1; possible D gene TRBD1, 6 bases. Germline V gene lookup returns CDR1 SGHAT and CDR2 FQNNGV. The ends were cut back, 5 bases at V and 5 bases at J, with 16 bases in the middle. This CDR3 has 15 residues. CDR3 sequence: CASSPKGGAHNEQFF. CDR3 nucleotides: TGTGCCAGCAGCCCAAAAGGGGGAGCCCACAATGAGCAGTTCTTC.

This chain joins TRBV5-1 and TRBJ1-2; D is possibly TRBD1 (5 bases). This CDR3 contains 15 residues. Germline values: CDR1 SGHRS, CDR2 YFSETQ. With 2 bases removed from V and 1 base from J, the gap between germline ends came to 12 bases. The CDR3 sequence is CASSFGQGSNYGYTF. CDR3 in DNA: TGCGCCAGCAGCTTCGGGCAGGGTAGTAACTATGGCTACACCTTC.

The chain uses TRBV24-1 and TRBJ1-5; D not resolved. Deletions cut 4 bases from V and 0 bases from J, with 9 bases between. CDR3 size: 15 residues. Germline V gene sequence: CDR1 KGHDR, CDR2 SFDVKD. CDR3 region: CATSDRGFSNQPQHF. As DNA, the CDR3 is TGTGCCACCAGTGACCGCGGCTTTAGCAATCAGCCCCAGCATTTT.

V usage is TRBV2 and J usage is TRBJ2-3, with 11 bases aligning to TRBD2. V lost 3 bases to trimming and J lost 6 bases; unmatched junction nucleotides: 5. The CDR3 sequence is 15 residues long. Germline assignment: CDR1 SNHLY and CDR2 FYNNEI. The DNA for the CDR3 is TGTGCCAGCAGTGAGGCTAGCGGGGGGAGGGATACGCAGTATTTT. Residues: CASSEASGGRDTQYF.

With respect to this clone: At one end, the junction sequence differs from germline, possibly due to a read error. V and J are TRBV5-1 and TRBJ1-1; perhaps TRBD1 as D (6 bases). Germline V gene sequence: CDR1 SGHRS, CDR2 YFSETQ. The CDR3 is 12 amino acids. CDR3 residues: CASSLGDTGHLF. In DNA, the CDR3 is TGCGCCAGCAGCTTGGGCGATACGGGACACCTCTTT.

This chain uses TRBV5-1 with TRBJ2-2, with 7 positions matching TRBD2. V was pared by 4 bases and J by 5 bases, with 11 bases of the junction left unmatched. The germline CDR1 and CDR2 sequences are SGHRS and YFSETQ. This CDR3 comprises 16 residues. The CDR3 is CASSHGREILTGELFF. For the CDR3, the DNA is TGCGCCAGCAGCCATGGGAGGGAGATACTTACCGGGGAGCTGTTTTTT.